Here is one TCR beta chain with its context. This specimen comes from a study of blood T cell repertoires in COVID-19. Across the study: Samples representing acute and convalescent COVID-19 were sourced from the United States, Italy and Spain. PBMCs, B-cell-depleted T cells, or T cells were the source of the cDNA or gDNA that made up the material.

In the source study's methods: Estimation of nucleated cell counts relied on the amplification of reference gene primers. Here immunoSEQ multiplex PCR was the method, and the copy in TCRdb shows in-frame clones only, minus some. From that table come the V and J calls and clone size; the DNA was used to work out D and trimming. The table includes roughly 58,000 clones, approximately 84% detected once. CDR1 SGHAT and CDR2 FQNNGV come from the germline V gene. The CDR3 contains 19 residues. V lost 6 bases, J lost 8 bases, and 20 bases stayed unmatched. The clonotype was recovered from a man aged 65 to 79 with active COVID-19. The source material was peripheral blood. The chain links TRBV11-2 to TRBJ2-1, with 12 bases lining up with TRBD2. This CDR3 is CASSSSVVASGRGTDEQFF. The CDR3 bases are TGTGCCAGCAGTTCGTCGGTCGTAGCTAGCGGGAGGGGTACGGATGAGCAGTTCTTC.